The rows below give T cell receptor beta chains drawn from one sample of a study of cytomegalovirus exposure and HLA in healthy donors. Sequencing used immunoSEQ multiplex PCR; TCRdb keeps in-frame clones, though not all of them. The sample records about 150,000 clones, around 80% being singletons. The specimen sequenced was PBMCs. These receptors originate from a middle-aged woman in good health and CMV-seropositive. Each CDR3 is given with its conserved first and last residue. D genes are given only for firm matches. Expanded clones are given a class, and other clones once, few, many or no size at all.

j_call d_call v_call clone_size cdr3_aa cdr3_nt
TRBJ1-2 TRBD1 TRBV27 NA CASSVRDRGHGYTF TGTGCCAGCAGTGTCCGGGACAGGGGACATGGCTACACCTTC
TRBJ1-4 TRBD1 TRBV27 NA CASSSWDRREKLFF TGTGCCAGCAGTTCTTGGGACAGGCGCGAAAAACTGTTTTTT
TRBJ1-5 NA TRBV28 NA CASKPPPRQVASNQPQHF TGTGCCAGTAAACCACCCCCCCGACAGGTTGCTAGCAATCAGCCCCAGCATTTT
TRBJ2-3 TRBD2 TRBV7-2 NA CASSRIWSGGSTDTQYF TGTGCCAGCAGCCGCATCTGGAGCGGGGGTAGCACAGATACGCAGTATTTT
TRBJ2-1 NA TRBV5-4 few CASSLIESSYNEQFF TGTGCCAGCAGCTTGATCGAGAGCTCCTACAATGAGCAGTTCTTC
TRBJ1-4 TRBD1 TRBV6-6 NA CASSLLGQSNEKLFF TGTGCCAGCAGTCTACTGGGACAGTCAAATGAAAAACTGTTTTTT
TRBJ1-1 NA TRBV5-5 NA CASSLVLGANTEAFF TGTGCCAGCAGCTTGGTTTTAGGGGCTAATACTGAAGCTTTCTTT
TRBJ1-1 NA TRBV7-3 NA CASSLNQIAEAFF TGTGCCAGCAGCTTAAACCAGATCGCTGAAGCTTTCTTT
TRBJ1-3 NA TRBV5-4 NA CASSSGLTSGNTIYF TGTGCCAGCAGTTCAGGGCTTACCTCTGGAAACACCATATATTTT
TRBJ2-3 NA TRBV7-9 NA CASSTRILPGRDTQYF TGTGCCAGCAGCACCCGCATACTTCCAGGTCGGGATACGCAGTATTTT
TRBJ1-1 NA TRBV6-1 NA CASSEVGLGPRTEAFF TGTGCCAGCAGTGAAGTGGGGCTAGGACCGAGGACTGAAGCTTTCTTT
TRBJ2-7 NA TRBV13 NA CASSFGVLDEQYF TGTGCCAGCAGCTTCGGAGTGCTGGACGAGCAGTACTTC
TRBJ2-7 TRBD1 TRBV27 few CASRAETGALGYEQYF TGTGCCAGCAGGGCCGAGACAGGGGCCTTAGGTTACGAGCAGTACTTC
TRBJ2-1 NA TRBV19 NA CATGGGRGGNEQFF TGTGCCACAGGGGGAGGACGGGGTGGAAATGAGCAGTTCTTC
TRBJ1-1 NA TRBV19 NA CASFGSGMNTEAFF TGTGCCAGTTTCGGGTCGGGGATGAACACTGAAGCTTTCTTT
TRBJ1-1 NA TRBV5-1 NA CASSAVRQSDTEAFF TGCGCCAGCAGCGCTGTCAGACAGTCGGACACTGAAGCTTTCTTT
TRBJ2-1 TRBD2 TRBV4-2 NA CASSSRLAGDNEQFF TGTGCCAGCAGCTCCCGACTAGCGGGGGACAATGAGCAGTTCTTC
TRBJ1-5 NA TRBV7-8 NA CASSSRGGPSNQPQHF TGTGCCAGCAGCTCACGAGGAGGGCCGAGCAATCAGCCCCAGCATTTT
TRBJ2-5 NA TRBV5-6 NA CASSQPGGLQETQYF TGTGCCAGCTCGCAGCCTGGCGGGTTGCAAGAGACCCAGTACTTC
TRBJ2-7 TRBD1 TRBV9 NA CASSVSGQGYEQYF TGTGCCAGCAGCGTTTCCGGACAGGGCTACGAGCAGTACTTC
TRBJ2-1 TRBD2 TRBV19 NA CASRERGETNEQFF TGTGCCAGTAGGGAGCGGGGGGAAACTAATGAGCAGTTCTTC
TRBJ1-1 TRBD1 TRBV7-2 NA CASRSSGTGHTEAFF TGTGCCAGCAGGTCCTCCGGGACAGGGCACACTGAAGCTTTCTTT
TRBJ1-1 TRBD1 TRBV7-9 NA CASSWGGQGAHTEAFF TGTGCCAGCAGCTGGGGGGGACAGGGGGCCCACACTGAAGCTTTCTTT
TRBJ1-1 NA TRBV7-9 once CASSDPGLGAEAFF TGTGCCAGCAGCGATCCGGGATTGGGCGCTGAAGCTTTCTTT
TRBJ2-7 TRBD2 TRBV7-9 NA CSSSLKGGGDGRNEQYF TGTTCCAGCAGCTTAAAAGGCGGGGGGGATGGTCGAAACGAGCAGTACTTC
TRBJ1-6 NA TRBV28 NA CASSQDTGGSPLHF TGTGCCAGCAGCCAGGACACGGGAGGTTCACCCCTCCACTTT
TRBJ2-3 NA TRBV25-1 NA CASSALDTQYF TGTGCCAGCAGTGCGTTAGATACGCAGTATTTT
TRBJ2-7 NA TRBV5-1 few CASSFGGTYEQYF TGCGCCAGCAGCTTTGGAGGAACCTACGAGCAGTACTTC
TRBJ2-2 NA TRBV5-4 NA CASSLGIGDTGELFF TGTGCCAGCAGCTTGGGGATAGGGGACACCGGGGAGCTGTTTTTT
TRBJ2-3 TRBD1 TRBV15 NA CATSRTGQFTDTQYF TGTGCCACCAGCAGGACGGGACAGTTCACAGATACGCAGTATTTT
TRBJ2-3 TRBD2 TRBV6-6 NA CASSPSGGGVTDTQYF TGTGCCAGCAGTCCCAGCGGCGGGGGAGTCACAGATACGCAGTATTTT
TRBJ2-7 NA TRBV10-3 NA CAIKPGHLSYEQYF TGTGCCATAAAACCGGGACACCTCTCCTACGAGCAGTACTTC
TRBJ2-5 NA TRBV19 NA CASRERGSETQYF TGTGCCAGTAGAGAGAGGGGGTCGGAGACCCAGTACTTC
TRBJ2-1 TRBD2 TRBV9 NA CASGLNPGLAGEYEQFF TGTGCCAGCGGCCTCAACCCGGGACTAGCGGGGGAGTATGAGCAGTTCTTC
TRBJ1-2 NA TRBV14 NA CASSQALNYGYTF TGTGCCAGCAGCCAAGCACTTAACTATGGCTACACCTTC
TRBJ2-5 TRBD1 TRBV25-1 NA CASSLQGTGGMLGKTQYF TGTGCCAGCAGCCTTCAGGGGACAGGGGGAATGTTGGGAAAGACCCAGTACTTC
TRBJ2-1 NA TRBV11-2 NA CASSSGTVSEQFF TGTGCCAGCAGCTCCGGAACAGTCAGTGAGCAGTTCTTC
TRBJ2-2 NA TRBV7-2 few CASSSTGGYGELFF TGTGCCAGCAGCTCGACGGGGGGCTACGGGGAGCTGTTTTTT
TRBJ2-5 TRBD1 TRBV19 NA CASSTGTGSPQETQYF TGTGCCAGTAGTACAGGGACAGGGTCCCCACAAGAGACCCAGTACTTC
TRBJ1-6 NA TRBV7-3 NA CASSFRDNSPLHF TGTGCCAGCAGCTTTAGAGATAATTCACCCCTCCACTTT
TRBJ1-2 TRBD1 TRBV6-6 NA CASSLPGQGETF TGTGCCAGCAGCCTACCGGGACAGGGTGAGACCTTC
TRBJ2-7 NA TRBV10-3 NA CHPGRDPNPYEQYF TGTCACCCCGGGCGGGACCCGAACCCCTACGAGCAGTACTTC
TRBJ1-5 TRBD1 TRBV15 once CATSRTGTFQPQHF TGTGCCACCAGCAGGACAGGGACTTTTCAGCCCCAGCATTTT
TRBJ2-1 TRBD1 TRBV10-3 NA CAISEARGRLLYEQFF TGTGCCATCAGTGAGGCCAGGGGGCGACTTCTCTATGAGCAGTTCTTC
TRBJ2-2 NA TRBV5-1 NA CASSLLPQAPANTGELFF TGCGCCAGCAGCTTGTTACCTCAAGCCCCCGCGAACACCGGGGAGCTGTTTTTT
TRBJ1-5 TRBD1 TRBV5-6 NA CASSLGRTGPQPQHF TGTGCCAGCAGCTTGGGACGGACAGGGCCCCAGCCCCAGCATTTT
TRBJ1-1 NA TRBV6-6 once CASSYSGGSEAFF TGTGCCAGCAGTTACTCGGGGGGGTCGGAAGCTTTCTTT
TRBJ2-3 NA TRBV7-9 NA CASSPSGGSTDTQYF TGTGCCAGCAGCCCCAGCGGCGGGAGCACAGATACGCAGTATTTT